These 23 T cell receptor beta chains were all obtained from the same sample, sequenced in a study of T-cell reconstitution after alpha-beta-depleted transplantation in children. Preparation of the TCRbeta library was carried out with unique molecular identifiers. TCRdb reprocessed the PCR reads via MiXCR and lists one record per CDR3 protein. The sample lists 250,000 to 350,000 distinct CDR3 sequences; about 10% were seen once. Specimen: PBMCs from the stem cell graft donor, collected from the stem cell graft. All receptors come from a human donor who donated a stem cell graft to a child with SCID.

This clonotype was seen ten or more times. The chain links TRBV12-3 or TRBV12-4 to TRBJ1-5, with D unclear. Trimming removed 5 bases at V and 2 bases at J, with 10 bases between. The CDR3 spans 14 residues. The CDR3 is CASSPTEGNQPQHF. The CDR3 DNA follows: TGTGCCAGCAGTCCTACGGAGGGCAATCAGCCCCAGCATTTT.

This clonotype was seen at least ten times. V and J are TRBV7-9 and TRBJ2-7; D ambiguous. Germline values: CDR1 SEHNR, CDR2 FQNEAQ (reference sequence). V shed 5 bases and J shed 2 bases, with 7 bases lying between them. The CDR3 sequence is 12 residues long. CDR3 nucleotides: TGTGCCAGCAGCGGGTTAACCTACGAGCAGTACTTC. As protein: CASSGLTYEQYF.

This clonotype was seen repeatedly, ten times or more. The rearrangement links TRBV6-1 to TRBJ1-1; D is perhaps TRBD1 (5 bases). Trimming took off 5 bases at V and 1 base at J, with 11 bases between the two ends. The CDR3 loop spans 14 amino acids. CDR1 and CDR2 (germline): MNHNS, SASEGT. CDR3: CASSIGGGNTEAFF. DNA of the CDR3: TGTGCCAGCAGTATCGGGGGTGGGAACACTGAAGCTTTCTTT.

This clonotype appeared a few times. This chain links TRBV20-1 with TRBJ2-3; 9 nucleotides align to TRBD2. This CDR3 spans 17 amino acids. Germline V gives CDR1 DFQATT, CDR2 SNEGSKA (reference sequence). J gave up 4 bases and V 1 base, and 12 bases lay outside the gene matches. The CDR3 loop is CSARGIIAGVPADTQYF. The CDR3 region has the DNA TGCAGTGCTAGAGGAATAATAGCGGGGGTTCCCGCAGATACGCAGTATTTT.

This rearrangement joins TRBV2 to TRBJ1-5; no firm D call. Trimming took 0 bases from V and 7 from J, leaving 10 bases between them. This CDR3 has 14 amino acids. Germline lookup yields CDR1 SNHLY and CDR2 FYNNEI. CDR3 sequence reads: CASSEAGGKQPQHF. Written as DNA, the CDR3 is TGTGCCAGCAGTGAAGCTGGAGGGAAGCAGCCCCAGCATTTT.

This clonotype was counted a few times. J is TRBJ1-2 and V is TRBV27; the D gene is possibly TRBD1 (6 bases). Germline CDR1 is MNHEY and CDR2 is SMNVEV (reference sequence). Between the trimmed V and J ends, which lost 10 bases and 7 bases, there was a span of 13 bases. There are 11 residues in the CDR3. Here the CDR3 reads CATQGRGGYTF. The CDR3 coding sequence is TGTGCCACACAGGGACGCGGTGGCTACACCTTC.

The chain recombines TRBV9 with TRBJ2-3; the match to TRBD2 covers 10 bases. Trimming took 0 bases from V and 5 from J; bases not matched to a gene: 6. The CDR3 is made up of 16 amino acids. Germline loops: CDR1 SGDLS, CDR2 YYNGEE. The CDR3 bases are TGTGCCAGCAGCGTAGTGAGCGGGGGGGCGGGAGATACGCAGTATTTT. This sequence encodes CASSVVSGGAGDTQYF.

This clonotype has ten or more counts. The genes are TRBV27 and TRBJ2-3, with D possibly called TRBD1 or TRBD2 (6 bases each). The CDR3 sequence is 15 residues long. Germline CDR1 MNHEY, CDR2 SMNVEV (reference sequence). V lost 2 bases to trimming and J lost 1 base, with 10 bases between them. CDR3 amino acids: CASSLTGAGTDTQYF. CDR3 sequence (DNA): TGTGCCAGCAGTTTAACGGGGGCCGGCACAGATACGCAGTATTTT.

This clonotype has more than one count but fewer than ten. The rearrangement uses TRBV5-1 and TRBJ2-5, with 7 bases lining up with TRBD1. The V gene end was trimmed by 6 bases and the J gene end by 5 bases; junction bases not matched to a gene: 10. Germline CDR1 is SGHRS and CDR2 is YFSETQ. This CDR3 spans 14 amino acids. Written as DNA, the CDR3 is TGCGCCAGCACCCCAAGGACAGGTCTCGAGACCCAGTACTTC. Residues: CASTPRTGLETQYF.

This clonotype was seen at least ten times. V gene TRBV2 combines with J gene TRBJ1-5; D is ambiguous. From germline, CDR1 is SNHLY and CDR2 FYNNEI. V was shortened by 8 bases and J by 5 bases, with 4 bases between the two germline ends. The CDR3 is made up of 10 amino acids. The CDR3 DNA reads TGTGCCAGCGGCGATCAGCCCCAGCATTTT. Amino acid sequence: CASGDQPQHF.

The rearrangement joins TRBV7-8 to TRBJ2-1, with TRBD1 matching over 7 bases. Germline V lookup: CDR1 SGHVS, CDR2 FQNEAQ. After removal of 5 bases from V and 7 bases from J, the junction contained 5 bases not matched to a gene. This CDR3 is built from 13 residues. The CDR3 DNA is TGTGCCAGCAGCATGACAGGGTATAATGAGCAGTTCTTC. Translation: CASSMTGYNEQFF.

This clonotype was detected a few times. V is TRBV12-3 or TRBV12-4 and J is TRBJ2-1; 8 positions match TRBD1. The length of the CDR3 is 15 residues. Trimming cost V 4 bases and J 8 bases; bases outside gene matches: 10. CDR3 region: CASSSDRVSVYEQFF. The CDR3 DNA follows: TGTGCCAGCAGTTCGGACAGGGTTTCTGTCTATGAGCAGTTCTTC.

The chain has TRBV3-1 and TRBJ2-4; D call uncertain. This CDR3 has 17 residues. Trimming shortened V by 0 bases and J by 0 bases, and 12 bases separated the two germline ends. Germline assignment: CDR1 LGHDT and CDR2 YNNKEL (reference sequence). CDR3 residues: CASSQEEANQAKNIQYF. In DNA, the CDR3 is TGTGCCAGCAGCCAAGAAGAGGCGAACCAAGCCAAAAACATTCAGTACTTC.

The chain has TRBV20-1 and TRBJ1-6, with TRBD1 matching 8 bases. This CDR3 comprises 15 residues. J gave up 1 base and V 6 bases, and 5 bases lay outside the gene matches. Per germline, CDR1 DFQATT and CDR2 SNEGSKA (reference sequence). CDR3 coding DNA: TGCAGTGCCCCGGACAGGGTGTCCTATAATTCACCCCTCCACTTT. Its translation: CSAPDRVSYNSPLHF.

V and J are TRBV12-3 or TRBV12-4 and TRBJ2-2, with 11 bases identical to TRBD2. Germline trimming cut 6 bases from V and 7 bases from J; bases unmatched to any gene: 10. This CDR3 has 16 amino acids. The CDR3 bases are TGTGCCAGCAGCGCCTTAGCGGGGGGGCTGGGCGGGGAGCTGTTTTTT. Its translation: CASSALAGGLGGELFF.

The V gene is TRBV29-1, the J gene TRBJ1-2; possibly TRBD1 for D (5 bases). Per the germline V gene, CDR1 is SQVTM and CDR2 is ANQGSEA. The CDR3 is 10 amino acids. V lost 7 bases to trimming and J lost 6 bases, with 9 bases between them. As DNA, the CDR3 is TGCAGCGCCGGGGACGATGGCTACACCTTC. This gives the protein CSAGDDGYTF.

The chain links TRBV20-1 to TRBJ2-3; 14 nucleotides match TRBD2. The CDR3 consists of 19 residues. After removal of 0 bases from V and 2 bases from J, the junction contained 10 bases not matched to a gene. Looked up from germline, CDR1 is DFQATT and CDR2 is SNEGSKA (reference sequence). CDR3 bases: TGCAGTGCTAGAGAGCGGGGGTCGACTAGCGGGGGGGCCACAGATACGCAGTATTTT. It encodes CSARERGSTSGGATDTQYF.

The chain has TRBV7-3 and TRBJ2-3, with D possibly TRBD1 on 6 matching bases. CDR1 is SGHTA, CDR2 FQGTGA, per germline. Trimming took off 2 bases at V and 4 bases at J, with 10 bases between the two ends. The CDR3 extends over 14 amino acids. The DNA for the CDR3 is TGTGCCAGCAGCTTATTCGACAGGCCAGATACGCAGTATTTT. Protein: CASSLFDRPDTQYF.

The V gene is TRBV27, the J gene TRBJ2-7; TRBD1 agrees at 7 bases. CDR3 length: 13 amino acids. The J segment lost 2 bases and the V segment lost 10 bases, leaving 8 bases of the junction unmatched. The germline gives CDR1 MNHEY, CDR2 SMNVEV (reference sequence). CDR3 nucleotides: TGTGCCACCTCAGACGGGACAGCCTACGAGCAGTACTTC. Amino acids: CATSDGTAYEQYF.

This clonotype was counted ten times or more. The V and J genes are TRBV12-3 or TRBV12-4 and TRBJ2-1, with a weak D call TRBD1 (6 bases). The CDR3 is 15 residues long. Trimming cost V 2 bases and J 10 bases, with 18 bases left between them. In nucleotides, the CDR3 is TGTGCCAGCAGTTTACAACAGGGCTTGACAGTAGAGCAGTTCTTC. Translated: CASSLQQGLTVEQFF.

The DNA for the CDR3 is TGTGCCAGCAGTTCGGCGGATGTTAGGACTTCGCCCTACGAGCAGTACTTC. This sequence encodes CASSSADVRTSPYEQYF. The chain carries TRBV2 and TRBJ2-7; tentatively, D is TRBD2 (5 bases). The CDR3 is 17 residues long. Germline V CDR1 and CDR2: SNHLY, FYNNEI. The V gene lost 5 bases and the J gene lost 2 bases, with 22 bases spanning the gap.

The rearrangement links TRBV12-5 to TRBJ1-1; 7 nucleotides line up with TRBD1. This CDR3 is built from 14 residues. Per the germline V gene, CDR1 is LGHNT and CDR2 is FRNRAP. After removal of 8 bases from V and 1 base from J, the junction contained 7 bases not matched to a gene. CDR3 sequence: CASSTGSGNTEAFF. In DNA, the CDR3 is TGTGCTAGTTCGACAGGGAGTGGGAACACTGAAGCTTTCTTT. Filled out from reference TRBV12-5 and TRBJ1-1, the complete variable domain reads DARVTQTPRHKVTEMGQEVTMRCQPILGHNTVFWYRQTMMQGLELLAYFRNRAPLDDSGMPKDRFSAEMPDATLATLKIQPSEPRDSAVYFCASSTGSGNTEAFFGQGTRLTVV.

The chain employs TRBV12-3 or TRBV12-4 and TRBJ1-1; TRBD1 might be the D (6 bases). V shed 9 bases and J shed 1 base, with 12 bases lying between them. This CDR3 region has 13 residues. This CDR3 reads CASRGRGNTEAFF. The CDR3 DNA sequence: TGTGCCAGTCGGGGCAGGGGGAACACTGAAGCTTTCTTT.